This entry lists 10 T cell receptor beta chains sequenced from one sample in a study of CD8+CD57+ T cells in acquired aplastic anemia. TCR beta VDJ and CDR3 were profiled, and genomic DNA was the template. MiXCR, run by TCRdb on the reads, gives a single entry per CDR3 protein. The repertoire has 300,000 or so distinct CDR3 sequences, around 60% of them found once; the top ten carry roughly 8%. The sample comprised sorted CD4+, CD8+, or CD8+CD57+ T cells (not recorded which) from PBMCs. These receptors were collected from a human donor with severe aplastic anemia or a healthy control (not recorded which).

The chain employs TRBV20-1 and TRBJ2-1; either TRBD1 or TRBD2 may fit D (6 bases each). Germline V gene data show CDR1 as DFQATT and CDR2 as SNEGSKA (reference sequence). The CDR3 has 14 amino acids. With 5 bases removed from V and 0 bases from J, the gap between germline ends came to 11 bases. The CDR3 protein is CSAWRGVSYNEQFF. The DNA of the CDR3 is TGCAGTGCTTGGAGGGGGGTCTCCTACAATGAGCAGTTCTTC.

The chain employs TRBV20-1 and TRBJ2-3, with 9 bases aligning to TRBD2. Germline CDR1 DFQATT, CDR2 SNEGSKA (reference sequence). The trim removed 0 bases at V and 10 bases at J, leaving 11 bases unmatched. The CDR3 sequence is 15 residues long. CDR3 amino acids: CSARDHGTSMDAQYF. Here the CDR3 DNA reads TGCAGTGCTAGAGATCACGGGACTAGCATGGATGCGCAGTATTTT.

In this sample, this clonotype turned up many times. The chain recombines TRBV7-9 with TRBJ1-2, with 7 bases matching TRBD1. This CDR3 is 13 amino acids long. From germline, CDR1 is SEHNR and CDR2 FQNEAQ (reference sequence). Trimming cost V 5 bases and J 7 bases; bases outside gene matches: 7. DNA of the CDR3: TGTGCCAGCAGCACGACAGGGTTCCTTGGCTACACCTTC. It is translated as CASSTTGFLGYTF.

The chain links TRBV29-1 to TRBJ2-1, with a tentative D call TRBD2 (6 bases). This CDR3 is built from 15 residues. The V and J ends lost 1 base and 0 bases respectively, with 10 bases between them. CDR1 is SQVTM and CDR2 is ANQGSEA in the germline V gene. In DNA, the CDR3 is TGCAGCGTTGAAGGAACTAGCCTCTCCTACAATGAGCAGTTCTTC. Its translation: CSVEGTSLSYNEQFF.

The chain uses TRBV19 and TRBJ2-5, with D possibly TRBD2 on 6 matching bases. CDR1 and CDR2 (germline): LNHDA, SQIVND (reference sequence). This CDR3 contains 14 residues. Trimming shortened V by 5 bases and J by 3 bases, and 13 bases separated the two germline ends. As DNA, the CDR3 is TGTGCCAGTAGTTGGGCTAGCGAAAAAGAGACCCAGTACTTC. It translates to CASSWASEKETQYF.

The chain links TRBV10-3 to TRBJ2-7; D possibly corresponds to TRBD1 (6 bases). Trimming cost V 0 bases and J 7 bases, with 16 bases left between them. Germline CDR1 ENHRY, CDR2 SYGVKD. The CDR3 totals 15 residues. The chain's CDR3 is CAISESTGRSGEQYF. CDR3 in DNA: TGTGCCATCAGTGAGTCAACAGGGAGATCGGGAGAGCAGTACTTC.

The gene calls are TRBV5-1 and TRBJ1-6; possible D gene TRBD1, 5 bases. Germline CDR1 and CDR2: SGHRS and YFSETQ. V was trimmed by 4 bases and J by 6 bases, leaving 11 bases between them. The CDR3 extends over 14 amino acids. The CDR3 reads CASSADSTNSPLHF. The CDR3 DNA reads TGCGCCAGCAGCGCAGACAGCACTAATTCACCCCTCCACTTT. The entire variable domain, with the rest obtained from reference TRBV5-1 and TRBJ1-6, is as follows: KAGVTQTPRYLIKTRGQQVTLSCSPISGHRSVSWYQQTPGQGLQFLFEYFSETQRNKGNFPGRFSGRQFSNSRSEMNVSTLELGDSALYLCASSADSTNSPLHFGNGTRLTVT.

The chain is built from TRBV27 and TRBJ1-1, with 7 bases identical to TRBD1. The CDR3 is made up of 11 amino acids. V was pared by 3 bases and J by 11 bases, with 3 bases of the junction left unmatched. CDR1 is MNHEY, CDR2 SMNVEV, per germline (reference sequence). In DNA form, the CDR3 reads TGTGCCAGCAGTTTGTGGGGACAGGCTTTCTTT. Translating gives CASSLWGQAFF.

This clonotype was counted at least ten times. This chain links TRBV12-3 or TRBV12-4 with TRBJ1-1, with D unclear. CDR3 length: 13 residues. Trimming took 5 bases from V and 0 from J, leaving 7 bases between them. CDR3 coding DNA: TGTGCCAGCAGTAGTAGTGTGAACACTGAAGCTTTCTTT. The encoded protein is CASSSSVNTEAFF.

This clonotype was seen once. The V and J genes are TRBV10-3 and TRBJ1-4; the D gene is possibly TRBD1 (6 bases). This CDR3 has 12 amino acids. Trimming stripped 6 bases from V and 7 bases from J, with 9 bases between. Germline V gene data show CDR1 as ENHRY and CDR2 as SYGVKD. The CDR3 spells CAISRTAEKLFF. CDR3 DNA sequence: TGTGCCATCAGCCGGACAGCTGAAAAACTGTTTTTT.